This T cell receptor (beta chain) came from a study of blood T cell repertoires in COVID-19. Study-wide context: Samples taken during acute and convalescent COVID-19 were collected in the United States, Italy and Spain.

Participants were aged roughly 18 to 90 years, lived in under 25 US areas, and enrolled virtually. Cohorts were assigned according to the clinical history that participants reported. Authors' data handling: Amplifying reference gene primers gave estimates of nucleated cell counts. Measured with immunoSEQ multiplex PCR; TCRdb has only the in-frame clones, and not every one. V, J and clone size reflect that table, while D and trimming were determined from the DNA. This sample has about 82,000 clones; around 89% occur once, and the top ten carry more than 0.9%. This CDR3 contains 18 residues. V trimming: 8 bases; J trimming: 2 bases; junction bases outside the gene matches: 15. In germline, CDR1 is SQVTM, CDR2 ANQGSEA.

The receptor's source is a woman between 45 and 65 years old with acute COVID-19. Source material: PBMCs or T cells enriched from blood (not recorded which). V is TRBV29-1 and J is TRBJ2-1; 13 positions match TRBD2. The CDR3 sequence is CSYRTSGRDYGTYNEQFF. In DNA, the CDR3 is TGCAGCTACCGGACTAGCGGGAGAGATTACGGCACCTACAATGAGCAGTTCTTC.